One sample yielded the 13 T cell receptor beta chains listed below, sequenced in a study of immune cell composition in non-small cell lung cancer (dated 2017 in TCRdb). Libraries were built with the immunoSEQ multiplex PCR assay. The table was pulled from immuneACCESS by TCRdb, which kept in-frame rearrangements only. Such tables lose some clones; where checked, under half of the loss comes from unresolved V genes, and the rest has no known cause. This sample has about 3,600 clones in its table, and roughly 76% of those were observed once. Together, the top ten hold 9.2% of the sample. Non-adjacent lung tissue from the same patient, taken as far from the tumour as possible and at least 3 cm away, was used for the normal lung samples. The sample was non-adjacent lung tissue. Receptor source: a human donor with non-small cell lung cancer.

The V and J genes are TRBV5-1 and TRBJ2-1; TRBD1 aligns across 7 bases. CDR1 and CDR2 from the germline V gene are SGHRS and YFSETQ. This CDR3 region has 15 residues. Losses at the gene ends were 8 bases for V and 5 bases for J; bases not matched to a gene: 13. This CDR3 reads CASTRDRVVDNEQFF. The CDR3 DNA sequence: TGCGCCAGTACCCGAGACAGGGTCGTCGACAATGAGCAGTTCTTC.

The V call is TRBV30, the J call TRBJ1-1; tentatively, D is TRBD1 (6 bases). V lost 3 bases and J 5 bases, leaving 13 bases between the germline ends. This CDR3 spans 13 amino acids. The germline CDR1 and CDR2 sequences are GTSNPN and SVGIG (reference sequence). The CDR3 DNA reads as TGTGCCTGGAGACAGGGATTGGGGACTGAAGCTTTCTTT. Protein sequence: CAWRQGLGTEAFF.

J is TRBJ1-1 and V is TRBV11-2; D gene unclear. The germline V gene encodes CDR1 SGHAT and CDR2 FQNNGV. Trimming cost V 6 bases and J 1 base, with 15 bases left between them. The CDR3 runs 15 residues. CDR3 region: CASRPRTGTNTEAFF. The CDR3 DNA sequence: TGTGCCAGCAGACCGCGGACGGGAACGAACACTGAAGCTTTCTTT.

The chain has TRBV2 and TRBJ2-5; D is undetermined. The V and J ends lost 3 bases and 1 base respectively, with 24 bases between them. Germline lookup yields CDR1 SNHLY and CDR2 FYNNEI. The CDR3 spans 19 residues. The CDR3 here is CASSDLFWQILILQETQYF. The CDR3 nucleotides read TGTGCCAGCAGTGATCTCTTCTGGCAGATTTTAATTCTCCAAGAGACCCAGTACTTC.

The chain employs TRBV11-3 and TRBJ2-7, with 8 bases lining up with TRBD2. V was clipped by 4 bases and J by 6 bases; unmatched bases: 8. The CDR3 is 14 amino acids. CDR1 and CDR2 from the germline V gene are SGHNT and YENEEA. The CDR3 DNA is TGTGCCAGCAGCTCCCGAGCGGGAGTAGGCGAGCAGTACTTC. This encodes CASSSRAGVGEQYF.

CDR3 amino acids: CASSLGYRGYEQYF. CDR3 bases: TGTGCCAGCAGCTTAGGTTACAGGGGTTACGAGCAGTACTTC. The chain employs TRBV11-2 and TRBJ2-7; TRBD1 agrees at 7 bases. V lost 1 base, J lost 4 bases, and 4 bases stayed unmatched. CDR1 SGHAT and CDR2 FQNNGV come from the germline V gene. This CDR3 spans 14 amino acids.

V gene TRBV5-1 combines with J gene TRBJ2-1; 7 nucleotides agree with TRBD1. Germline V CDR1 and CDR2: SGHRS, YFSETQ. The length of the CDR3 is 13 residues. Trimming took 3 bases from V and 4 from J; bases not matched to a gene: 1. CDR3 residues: CASSSTGYNEQFF. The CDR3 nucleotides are TGCGCCAGCAGCTCGACAGGGTACAATGAGCAGTTCTTC.

The CDR3 is CASSVPGVDEQYF. The CDR3 DNA is TGCGCCAGCAGTGTCCCCGGAGTAGACGAGCAGTACTTC. The gene calls are TRBV10-1 and TRBJ2-7; D ambiguous. The CDR3 contains 13 residues. The ends were cut back, 4 bases at V and 5 bases at J, with 12 bases in the middle. Germline V gives CDR1 WNHNN, CDR2 SYGVQD (reference sequence).

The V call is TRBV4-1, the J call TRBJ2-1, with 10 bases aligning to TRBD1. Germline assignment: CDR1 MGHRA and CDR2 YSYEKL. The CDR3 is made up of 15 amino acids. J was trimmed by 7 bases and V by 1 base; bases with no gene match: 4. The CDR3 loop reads CASSQGQGAWNEQFF. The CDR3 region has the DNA TGCGCCAGCAGCCAAGGACAGGGGGCTTGGAATGAGCAGTTCTTC.

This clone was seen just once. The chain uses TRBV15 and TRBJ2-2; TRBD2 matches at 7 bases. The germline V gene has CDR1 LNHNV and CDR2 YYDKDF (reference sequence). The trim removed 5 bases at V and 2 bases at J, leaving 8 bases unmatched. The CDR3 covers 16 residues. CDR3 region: CATSATGTINTGELFF. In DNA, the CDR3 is TGTGCCACCAGCGCCACCGGGACTATCAACACCGGGGAGCTGTTTTTT.

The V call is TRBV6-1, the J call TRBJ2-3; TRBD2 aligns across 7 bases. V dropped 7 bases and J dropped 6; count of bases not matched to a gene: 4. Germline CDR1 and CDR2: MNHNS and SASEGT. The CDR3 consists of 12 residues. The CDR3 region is CASKLAGDTQYF. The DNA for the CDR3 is TGTGCCAGCAAATTAGCGGGCGATACGCAGTATTTT.

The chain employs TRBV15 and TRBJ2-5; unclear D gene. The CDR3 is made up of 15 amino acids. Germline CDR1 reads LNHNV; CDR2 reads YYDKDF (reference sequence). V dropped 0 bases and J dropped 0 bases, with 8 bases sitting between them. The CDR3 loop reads CATSRDRRDQETQYF. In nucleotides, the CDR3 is TGTGCCACCAGCAGAGATAGACGGGACCAAGAGACCCAGTACTTC.

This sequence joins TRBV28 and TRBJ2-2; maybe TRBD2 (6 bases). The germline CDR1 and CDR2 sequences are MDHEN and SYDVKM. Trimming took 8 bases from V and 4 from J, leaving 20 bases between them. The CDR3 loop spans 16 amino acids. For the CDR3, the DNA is TGTGCCAGCGCCGGGAGATGGAGGCGCTTCACCGGGGAGCTGTTTTTT. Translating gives CASAGRWRRFTGELFF.